This TCR beta chain was observed in a study of OX40 agonist ivuxolimab in advanced cancers. The overall study: Patients took ivuxolimab, an agonistic anti-OX40 (CD134) antibody. Of mixed ages from about 20 to 80 and averaging 60 years, the group was around 78% male.

General observations from the study: Partial responders treated at 0.1-3.0 mg/kg exhibited clonal expansion among the lowest measured.

Turning to this clone: The antigen is unknown.

V lost 7 bases and J 7 bases, leaving 8 bases between the germline ends. Germline CDR1 is MNHNS and CDR2 is SASEGT. The CDR3 runs 12 residues. The protocol was immunoSEQ multiplex PCR, while the TCRdb copy is restricted to in-frame clones and leaves out a portion. The profile shows tens of thousands of clones, over 75% of them singletons. This sequence joins TRBV6-1 and TRBJ1-6; D is unclear. This specimen was CD4+ or CD8+ T cells sorted from blood, taken in a trial of the OX40 agonist ivuxolimab. The clonotype comes from an adult with an advanced solid tumor such as melanoma, head and neck, liver or kidney cancer. The CDR3 here is CASNNRNSPLHF. DNA of the CDR3: TGTGCCAGCAACAACCGGAATTCACCCCTCCACTTT.